This section outlines one T cell receptor (beta chain) sequence together with its context. The target of this receptor is not known. No qualities accompany the bases; no much larger clone lies one base away. To prepare the library, 5' RACE was applied. TCRdb shows the sequencer as Illumina HiSeq 2500. A second PCR of roughly 6 to 11 cycles was run with a J-beta primer mix and a sample-barcoded 5' primer. A template-switch 5' adaptor carrying 12 random nucleotides introduced a unique molecular identifier onto each TCR beta cDNA molecule. At least 2.5 million CDR3-containing paired-end reads were obtained from each sample. The Mint cDNA synthesis kit, primed by a TRBC-specific oligonucleotide, was used to synthesize first-strand cDNA from all RNA. All cDNA was treated with uracil-DNA glycosylase and then went through a first 18-cycle PCR with the universal primers M1SS and BC2_uni_R. Processing in the source paper ran as follows. Normalization of each sample was performed by random selection of 1 million high-quality reads, each carrying a distinct molecular identifier. Reads sharing molecular identifiers were discarded rather than binned into consensus sequences. CDR3 identification, clonotype clustering and error correction used MiTCR with a Q25 quality threshold and the strictest error-elimination algorithm. A nonparametric unseen species model with Euler transformation was used to estimate lower-bound total TCR beta diversity. TCRdb reanalyzed the raw reads on its own, using fastp at Q25 for trimming and MiXCR for clone calling, and kept in-frame beta chains. Entries that share a CDR3 protein sequence are merged under the most common genes and DNA. TCRdb, rather than the study authors, made the V and J calls. The sample includes 1.4 million or so distinct CDR3 sequences, with less than 45% observed a single time. Around 4% of the sample belongs to the ten largest clones.

The sample is drawn from a study of blood T cells in healthy people across ages (dated by TCRdb to between 2014 and 2017). About the investigation overall: In model experiments, template switching captured roughly one uniquely barcoded TCR beta cDNA molecule for every two T cells. To avoid experimental bias, donors of different ages were distributed randomly across sequencing lanes. The donors were split into four age groups: young (average about 15 years), middle-aged (around 40), aged (roughly 60) and long-lived (about 74). Using the same blood draw, the study looked at two additional independent replicas of 1 million unique cDNA reads for two donors, one aged 18 to 30 and the other aged 80 or older. Age-related changes in TCR beta repertoire diversity were measured in the study by deep sequencing normalized with unique cDNA molecular identifiers. General conclusions and limits of the study: Compared with the aged group, more naive CD4+ T cells, fewer expanded clones and increased TCR diversity were shown by the long-lived group, suggesting age selection. The CMV infection status of donors was not known, potentially confounding age-related changes in expanded clonotypes. The percentage of naive T cells measured by flow cytometry correlated strongly with observed TCR beta diversity. Since profiling was done on bulk unsorted PBMCs, naive and antigen-experienced compartments could not be conclusively compared. Estimates of total diversity from one million sequenced T cells were regarded as lower bounds and underestimates. As age increased, observed TCR beta diversity per million T cells dropped in a roughly linear way, and a significant reduction was already evident by age around 41.

Measured from the cysteine to the phenylalanine, the CDR3 is 15 residues long. Kept here is only the CDR3 DNA, which spans 45 bases and is read in frame from base 1. The junction carries 16 bases between V and J, which are trimmed by 4 bases and 1 base respectively. CDR1 and CDR2 (DFQATT, SNEGSKA) derive from the germline V gene (reference sequence). The roughly 37 donors, aged 6 to 90 years, were systemically healthy Caucasian individuals from Russia. Around 10 milliliters of peripheral blood were collected from each donor into EDTA-treated Vacutainer tubes. Ficoll-Paque density-gradient centrifugation was used to isolate PBMCs, with at least 7 million per sample. Trizol reagent was used to extract total RNA from PBMCs, with at least 6 micrograms per sample. For every donor, flow cytometry on a PBMC aliquot measured the percentage of naive CD45RAhigh/CD27high T cells.

The specimen was blood. The clonotype was recovered from a woman under 30 in good health. The rearrangement joined TRBV20-1 to TRBJ1-1; perhaps TRBD1 is the D gene, with 5 bases matching. The CDR3 region reads CSAKAPGLSNTEAFF. The DNA sequence is given as TGCAGTGCTAAGGCCCCAGGGCTCTCGAACACTGAAGCTTTCTTT.